This T cell receptor (beta chain) was sequenced for a study of T cells in Graves' hyperthyroidism and ophthalmopathy. Findings and caveats of the study: Blood also contained most expanded thyroid clonotypes above 0.001. Through a model of 13 V-J features, ophthalmopathy was separated from stable hyperthyroidism.

In the case of this clonotype: The antigen is unknown.

V trimming: 3 bases; J trimming: 6 bases; junction bases outside the gene matches: 5. The germline gives CDR1 DFQATT, CDR2 SNEGSKA (reference sequence). The CDR3 spans 13 residues. Regions amplified from RNA transcripts were the TCR beta CDR3 regions. TCR CDR3 regions were first amplified by RT-PCR with HTBI primers. MiXCR, run by TCRdb on the multiplex PCR reads, gives a single entry per CDR3 protein. This repertoire shows about 200,000 distinct CDR3 sequences, roughly a sixth found once; its top ten account for roughly 55%. For Graves' hyperthyroidism to be stable, ophthalmopathy could not progress within 18 months.

The sample was blood. The clonotype comes from a woman aged 50 to 60 with Graves' hyperthyroidism. The J gene is TRBJ2-3, the V gene TRBV20-1; 8 bases agree with TRBD2. In DNA form, the CDR3 reads TGCAGTGCTAGCCGGGGGGGTCGGGATACGCAGTATTTT. Translated, it gives CSASRGGRDTQYF.